This T cell receptor (beta chain) was sequenced for a study of identifying expanded T cells in peripheral blood (dated by TCRdb to between 2018 and 2021). Broadly, across the study: Technical replicates were generated by sequencing separate aliquots of the same genomic DNA pool, and four replicates were compared pairwise. On the study overall, not on this receptor specifically: Between technical replicates the binomial model flagged about 1.2 differentially abundant clones, whereas over roughly 2 weeks the binomial model flagged about 15 and over about 4 weeks 19 to 20. It was expected by the authors that biological variance in healthy repertoires might increase further over much longer intervals, such as months to years. Variance in clone template counts between roughly two-week samples significantly increased with total template count across all healthy donors. Across all healthy-donor time intervals, the beta-binomial model significantly cut both the number of clones called differentially abundant and the false-positive rate.

The immunoSEQ Assay, which relies on bias-controlled multiplex PCR amplification of genomic DNA, was used to profile TCRbeta CDR3 regions. The authors processed their data as follows. To quantify the absolute abundance of each unique TCRbeta CDR3 region, the sequences were collapsed and filtered. Differential abundance was tested with a binomial (Fisher-equivalent) model and with a beta-binomial model adding time-dependent variance fitted from healthy donors. Clones with fewer than 5 combined templates were excluded, and clones with Benjamini-Hochberg FDR below 0.01 were called differentially abundant. Beta-binomial variance was modeled as a function of total template count across the two samples using the form v = (b*log(k)+a)^2. TCRdb took over this immuneACCESS table, retaining in-frame rearrangements with V and J assigned. Such tables are incomplete; in checked studies, under half of the missing clones stem from an unresolved V gene, and the remainder is unexplained. Clone size and the V and J calls come from that table; the DNA yielded D and trimming. The sample profile shows 75,000 to 95,000 clones; about 87% of them were found once. Less than 9.5% of the sample is in the top ten clones.

CDR3 length: 15 amino acids, cysteine to phenylalanine. Here the CDR3 DNA is all that survives: 45 bases in frame from base 1. Trimming leaves V shorter by 10 bases and J shorter by 12 bases, with the junction holding 17 bases beyond the gene matches. The germline V gene encodes CDR1 SGHVS and CDR2 FQNEAQ. No immune events, such as infections, were documented for the healthy donors during the collection period. Blood repertoires from healthy donors were used as a training cohort for calibrating time-dependent variance in a beta-binomial model of differential abundance of T-cell clones. The training cohort included around ten healthy donors, of whom 3 were female and 7 were male. On average the donors were around 44 years old, and their ages spanned 29 to 64 years. Obtained from a commercial supplier, whole blood was collected from each healthy donor at three time points set around two weeks apart. For immunosequencing, genomic DNA was extracted from whole blood that had not been sorted.

As concerns this clone: Its antigen is currently not known. No qualities accompany the bases; no much larger clone lies one base away.

Sequenced input: blood. Recombination connected TRBV7-8 to TRBJ2-1; 11 bases in between match TRBD2. This clonotype was sampled from a person between 18 and 75 years old in good health. The nucleotides read TGTGCCACCCGGGGGACTAGCGGCGATCTTAAACGGCAGTTCTTC. This is translated as CATRGTSGDLKRQFF.